This TCR beta chain was documented in a study of blood T cell repertoires in COVID-19. Study details: The samples span acute and convalescent COVID-19 from the United States, Italy and Spain. T cells, B-cell-depleted T cells, or PBMCs supplied cDNA or gDNA.

CDR1 is SNHLY and CDR2 is FYNNEI in the germline V gene. This CDR3 has 15 amino acids. The junction had 6 bases not matched to a gene; V was cut back by 3 bases and J by 4 bases. Study processing details: From reference gene primer amplification, estimates of nucleated cell counts were derived. TCRdb's copy holds only in-frame clones and misses some; the assay was immunoSEQ multiplex PCR. V and J calls and clone size are copied from that table; D and trimming were computed from the DNA. This sample has around 230,000 clones, with 80% to 85% found just once. The sequence was collected from a woman between 55 and 75 years old with active or convalescent COVID-19. The source material was peripheral blood. The chain couples TRBV2 to TRBJ2-5; 9 nucleotides match TRBD2. CDR3 sequence reads: CASSDGGGAGETQYF. In DNA form, the CDR3 reads TGTGCCAGCAGTGACGGCGGGGGGGCCGGAGAGACCCAGTACTTC.